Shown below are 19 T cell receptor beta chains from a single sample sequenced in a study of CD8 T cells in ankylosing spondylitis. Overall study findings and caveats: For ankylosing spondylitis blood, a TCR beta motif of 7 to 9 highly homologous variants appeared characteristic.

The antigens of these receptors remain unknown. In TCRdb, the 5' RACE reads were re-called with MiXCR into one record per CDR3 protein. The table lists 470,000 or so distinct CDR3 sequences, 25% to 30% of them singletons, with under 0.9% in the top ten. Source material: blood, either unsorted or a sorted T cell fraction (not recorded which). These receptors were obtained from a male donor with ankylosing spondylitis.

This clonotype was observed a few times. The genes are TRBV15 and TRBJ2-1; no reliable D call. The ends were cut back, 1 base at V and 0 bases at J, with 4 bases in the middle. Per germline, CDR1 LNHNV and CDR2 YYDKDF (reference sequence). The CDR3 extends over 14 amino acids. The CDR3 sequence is CATSRAGSYNEQFF. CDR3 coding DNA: TGTGCCACCAGCAGAGCGGGCTCCTACAATGAGCAGTTCTTC. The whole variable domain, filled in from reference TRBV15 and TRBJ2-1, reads DAMVIQNPRYQVTQFGKPVTLSCSQTLNHNVMYWYQQKSSQAPKLLFHYYDKDFNNEADTPDNFQSRRPNTSFCFLDIRSPGLGDTAMYLCATSRAGSYNEQFFGPGTRLTVL.

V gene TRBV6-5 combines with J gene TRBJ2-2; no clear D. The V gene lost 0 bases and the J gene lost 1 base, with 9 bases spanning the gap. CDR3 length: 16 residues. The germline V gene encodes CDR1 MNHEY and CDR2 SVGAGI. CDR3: CASSYSKSRNTGELFF. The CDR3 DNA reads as TGTGCCAGCAGTTACTCGAAGTCAAGGAACACCGGGGAGCTGTTTTTT.

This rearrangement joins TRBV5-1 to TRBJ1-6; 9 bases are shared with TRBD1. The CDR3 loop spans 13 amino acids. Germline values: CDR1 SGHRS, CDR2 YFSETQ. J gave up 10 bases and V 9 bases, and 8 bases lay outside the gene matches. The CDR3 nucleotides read TGCGCCACCTCGGACAGGGGAGGCTCACCCCTCCACTTT. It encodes CATSDRGGSPLHF. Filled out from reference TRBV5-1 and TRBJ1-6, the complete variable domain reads KAGVTQTPRYLIKTRGQQVTLSCSPISGHRSVSWYQQTPGQGLQFLFEYFSETQRNKGNFPGRFSGRQFSNSRSEMNVSTLELGDSALYLCATSDRGGSPLHFGNGTRLTVT.

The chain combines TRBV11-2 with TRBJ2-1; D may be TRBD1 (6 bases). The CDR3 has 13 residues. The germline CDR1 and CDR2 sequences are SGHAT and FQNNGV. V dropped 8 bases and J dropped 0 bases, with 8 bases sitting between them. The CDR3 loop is CASQGLSYNEQFF. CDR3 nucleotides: TGTGCCAGCCAGGGGCTCTCCTACAATGAGCAGTTCTTC.

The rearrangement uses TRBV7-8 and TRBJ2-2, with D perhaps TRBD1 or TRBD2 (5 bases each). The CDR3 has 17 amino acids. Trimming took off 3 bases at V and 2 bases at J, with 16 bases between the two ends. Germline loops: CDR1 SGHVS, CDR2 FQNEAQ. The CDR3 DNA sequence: TGTGCCAGCAGCTTTGGTGGAGGTCGGGACAACACCGGGGAGCTGTTTTTT. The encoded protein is CASSFGGGRDNTGELFF.

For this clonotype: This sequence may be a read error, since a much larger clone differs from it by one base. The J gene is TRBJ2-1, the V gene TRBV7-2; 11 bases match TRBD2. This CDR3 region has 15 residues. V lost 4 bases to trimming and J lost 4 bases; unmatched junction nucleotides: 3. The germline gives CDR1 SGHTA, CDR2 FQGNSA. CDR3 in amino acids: CASSSGLAVYNEQFF. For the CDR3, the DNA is TGTGCCAGCAGCTCGGGACTAGCGGTATACAATGAGCAGTTCTTC.

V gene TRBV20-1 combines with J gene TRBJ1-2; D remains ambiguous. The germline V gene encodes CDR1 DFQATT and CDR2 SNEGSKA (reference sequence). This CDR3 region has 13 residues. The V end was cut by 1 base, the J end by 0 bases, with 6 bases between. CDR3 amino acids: CSARVPANYGYTF. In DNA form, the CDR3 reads TGCAGTGCTAGAGTCCCAGCTAACTATGGCTACACCTTC.

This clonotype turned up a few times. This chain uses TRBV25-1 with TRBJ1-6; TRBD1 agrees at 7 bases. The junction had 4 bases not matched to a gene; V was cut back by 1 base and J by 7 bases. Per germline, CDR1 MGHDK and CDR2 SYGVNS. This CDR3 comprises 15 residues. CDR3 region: CASSESGTANSPLHF. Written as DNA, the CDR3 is TGTGCCAGCAGTGAATCCGGGACAGCCAATTCACCCCTCCACTTT.

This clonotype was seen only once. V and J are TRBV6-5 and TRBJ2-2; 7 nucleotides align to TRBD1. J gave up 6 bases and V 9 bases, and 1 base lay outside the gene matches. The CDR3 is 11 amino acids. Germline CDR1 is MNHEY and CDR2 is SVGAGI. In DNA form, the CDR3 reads TGTGCCAGACAGGGGTCCGGGGAGCTGTTTTTT. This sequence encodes CARQGSGELFF.

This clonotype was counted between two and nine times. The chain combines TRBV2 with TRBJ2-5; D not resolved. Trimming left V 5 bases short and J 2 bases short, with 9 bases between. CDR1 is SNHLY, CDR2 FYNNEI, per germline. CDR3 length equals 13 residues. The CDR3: CASSLEQQETQYF. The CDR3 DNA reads TGTGCCAGCAGTCTCGAACAGCAAGAGACCCAGTACTTC.

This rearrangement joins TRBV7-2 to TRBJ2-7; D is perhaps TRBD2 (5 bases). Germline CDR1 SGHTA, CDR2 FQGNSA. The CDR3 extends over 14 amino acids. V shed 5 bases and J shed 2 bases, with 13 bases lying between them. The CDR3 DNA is TGTGCCAGCAGCCCCGGAGGCTGGGCCTACGAGCAGTACTTC. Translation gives CASSPGGWAYEQYF.

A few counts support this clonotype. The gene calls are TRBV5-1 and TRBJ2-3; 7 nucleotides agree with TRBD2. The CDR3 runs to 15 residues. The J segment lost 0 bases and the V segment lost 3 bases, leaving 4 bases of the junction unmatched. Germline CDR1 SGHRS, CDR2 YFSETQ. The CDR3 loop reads CASSSSSGSTDTQYF. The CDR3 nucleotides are TGCGCCAGCAGCTCTTCTAGCGGTAGCACAGATACGCAGTATTTT.

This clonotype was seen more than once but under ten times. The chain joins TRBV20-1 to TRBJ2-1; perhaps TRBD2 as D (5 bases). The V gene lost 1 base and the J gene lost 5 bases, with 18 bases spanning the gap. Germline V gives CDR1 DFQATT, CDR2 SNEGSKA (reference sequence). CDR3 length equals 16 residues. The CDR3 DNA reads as TGCAGTGCTAGAGGAGGGAGTCCACGAAGGGACAATGAGCAGTTCTTC. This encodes CSARGGSPRRDNEQFF.

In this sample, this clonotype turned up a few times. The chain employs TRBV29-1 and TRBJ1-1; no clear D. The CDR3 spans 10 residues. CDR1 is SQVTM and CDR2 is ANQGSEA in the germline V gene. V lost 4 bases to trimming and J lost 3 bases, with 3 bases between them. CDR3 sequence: CSVAHTEAFF. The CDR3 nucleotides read TGCAGCGTTGCCCACACTGAAGCTTTCTTT.

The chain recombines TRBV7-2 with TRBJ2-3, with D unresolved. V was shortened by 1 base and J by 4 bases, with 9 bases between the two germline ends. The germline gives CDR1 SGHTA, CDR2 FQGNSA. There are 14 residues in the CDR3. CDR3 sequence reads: CASSLGRSADTQYF. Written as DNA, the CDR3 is TGTGCCAGCAGCTTAGGACGGTCAGCAGATACGCAGTATTTT.

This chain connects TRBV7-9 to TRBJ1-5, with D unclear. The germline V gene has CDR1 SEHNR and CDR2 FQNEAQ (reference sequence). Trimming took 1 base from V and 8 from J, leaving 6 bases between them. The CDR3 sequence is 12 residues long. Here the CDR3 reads CASSLGGEPQHF. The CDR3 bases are TGTGCCAGCAGCTTAGGTGGTGAGCCCCAGCATTTT.

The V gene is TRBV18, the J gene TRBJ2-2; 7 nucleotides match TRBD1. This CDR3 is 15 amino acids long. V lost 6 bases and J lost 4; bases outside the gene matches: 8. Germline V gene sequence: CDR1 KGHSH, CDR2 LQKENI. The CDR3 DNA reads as TGTGCCAGCTCGCCTCGACAGGGTGCCACCGGGGAGCTGTTTTTT. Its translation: CASSPRQGATGELFF.

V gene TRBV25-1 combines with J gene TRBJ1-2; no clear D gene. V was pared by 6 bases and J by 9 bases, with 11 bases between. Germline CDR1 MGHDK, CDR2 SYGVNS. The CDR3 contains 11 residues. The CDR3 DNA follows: TGTGCCAGCAGGATACAGCTACGCTACACCTTC. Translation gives CASRIQLRYTF.

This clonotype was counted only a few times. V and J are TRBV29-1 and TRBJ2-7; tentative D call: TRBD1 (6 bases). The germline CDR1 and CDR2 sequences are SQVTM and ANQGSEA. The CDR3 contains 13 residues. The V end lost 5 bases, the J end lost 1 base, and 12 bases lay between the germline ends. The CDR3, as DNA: TGCAGCGTTCTCGGGCAGGGGTCCTACGAGCAGTACTTC. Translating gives CSVLGQGSYEQYF.